This note documents a single TCR beta chain sequence. This clone is a singleton in its sample. What this receptor recognizes is not known. Base qualities are missing; no much larger clone stands one base away. Libraries were prepared through the immunoSEQ multiplex PCR assay. For the multiplex PCR, a mixture combining 60 forward primers for TCR Vbeta segments and 13 reverse primers for TCR Jbeta segments was used. The CDR3 region of rearranged TCR beta genes was amplified from genomic DNA with a multiplex PCR assay. The Illumina HiSeq System was used to sequence the amplified TCR beta libraries as 87-base-pair reads. In the paper's pipeline: A later analysis counted tens of millions of unique TCR beta chains across the 670 or so repertoires, and around 9.9 million of these chains were shared by at least two donors. Raw reads were error-corrected and collapsed into unique sequences by a nearest-neighbor algorithm in which closely related sequences were merged to remove PCR and sequencing errors. Alignment of CDR3 sequences to IMGT reference sequences was used to assign V, D and J gene segments. Each retained sequence needed at least a six-nucleotide match to both a V gene segment and a J gene segment. Rearrangements were called productive when the CDR3 lacked stop codons and stayed in frame with V and J; all others were non-productive. CDR3 was defined according to IMGT convention as the region running from the second conserved V-encoded cysteine to the conserved J-encoded phenylalanine. The earlier analysis of about 530 of the donors excluded any sequence lacking an unambiguous match to a single V gene segment. In an earlier analysis of almost 600 of the donors, a V segment was called functional when productive rearrangements were above 56.7%, and segregating when the standard deviation between donors exceeded 5%. To diagnose cytomegalovirus status from the catalog of TCR beta chain sequences, a statistical classification framework was built. V and J gene assignment, in a later analysis, came from comparing TCR nucleotide sequences with IMGT/GENE-DB human TR gene sequences. Using the TCRdist pipeline, a later analysis assigned CDR3 sequences along with most-parsimonious VDJ recombination scenarios. A later analysis defined each TCR beta chain by its CDR3 amino acid sequence plus V-gene family, and excluded reads lacking a unique V-gene family. As a way to deal with suspected cross-contamination and a sequencing artifact, a later analysis dropped roughly 620 nucleotide sequences that were highly shared and had low generation probability. A later analysis calculated a clonal expansion index for each public chain from normalized within-repertoire ranks of inferred template counts. Generation probabilities in a later analysis came from a VDJ recombination model fitted to out-of-frame rearrangements, and those results were checked against IGoR. A later analysis scored TCR-TCR, TCR-HLA and TCR-CMV co-occurrence with hypergeometric tests, applying a repertoire-size bias correction to TCR pairs. A later analysis estimated false discovery rates by permuting HLA or CMV assignments 20 times. In a later analysis, co-occurring TCRs were grouped using DBSCAN, and TCRdist sequence similarity was added for clustering within HLA-allele-positive subsets. Repertoires with fewer than 30,000 or more than 120,000 public chains, plus five repertoires with anomalous nucleotide sharing, were excluded from co-occurrence clustering. TCRdb holds this immuneACCESS table with in-frame rearrangements only. Some clones are missing; in checked studies, unresolved V genes explain under half, and the rest has no known cause. D and trimming come from the DNA, and the V and J calls and clone size come from that table. In this sample the table shows roughly 150,000 clones, around 86% of which occur a single time. Roughly 0.99% of the sample lies in the top ten.

The sample belongs to a study of cytomegalovirus exposure and HLA in healthy donors (TCRdb year 2017). Study-level background: An earlier analysis of approximately 640 of the donors reported about 290 Gb of sequence data and 100 million to 130 million unique TCR beta sequences from 150 million to 200 million T cells. Among around 400 genotyped donors of the cohort, an average of approximately 230,000 unique TCR beta nucleotide sequences were sequenced per donor, roughly 20% of them non-productive. To decide whether each TCR beta V gene segment behaved as functional or pseudogenic, an earlier analysis of some 600 of the donors relied on high-throughput TCR beta sequencing. Donor age, sex, ethnicity and CMV serostatus were collected together with the repertoire data. Besides the first cohort of around 670 subjects, a separate validation cohort made up of 120 different subjects was used. The T cell repertoires of under 750 subjects were profiled by immunosequencing and related to cytomegalovirus serostatus. In the later analysis, no new phenotypic data were used to find candidate immune exposures; instead, reliance was placed on TCR beta sequences and their occurrence across donors. About 280 gigabases of sequencing data and around 80 million unique TCR sequences made up an early release that covered fewer than 650 HLA-typed donors. The study aimed to test whether signatures of past pathogen exposure could be identified by cataloging public T cell receptors. All discovery cohort repertoires had been generated using a single sequencing platform. Roughly 5 DR-DQ haplotypes were treated as single units for association and clustering because of strong linkage in the cohort. The number of donors typed differed by locus, with roughly 629-640 for A, B, C, DRB1 and DQB1, around 520 for DQA1, 600 to 610 for DPA1, and approximately 470 for DPB1. HLA typing covered class I and class II loci at four-digit resolution. In a later analysis, previously published TCR beta repertoires from 666 donors were re-analyzed and high-resolution HLA genotyping was added so that TCR occurrence patterns could be studied. In a later genetic analysis, genome-wide SNP genotypes for about three fifths of the 666 donors were used, and that subset was treated as a discovery cohort. Of the approximately 400 genotyped donors, approximately 80% were placed in the genetic ancestry cluster associated with self-reported Caucasian donors. The study combined high-throughput TCR immunosequencing, statistical association of individual TCRs with disease status, and machine learning to predict cytomegalovirus infection status. On the study overall, not on this receptor specifically: A later analysis associated some 17,000 TCR beta sequences with specific HLA alleles at a false discovery rate of 0.05. According to a later analysis, parvovirus B19, influenza, CMV and Epstein-Barr virus appeared linked to several top co-occurrence clusters. The classifier was reported to diagnose cytomegalovirus status with high specificity and sensitivity in both the original and validation cohorts. Because counts were too low, about 18 rarely observed V segments, including chromosome 9 orphons, were left out of the earlier analysis of some 640 of the donors. When HLA alleles, especially DR and DQ, strongly co-occurred, TCR associations were difficult to assign to individual alleles. A total of 150 to 200 TCR beta chains were listed by the study as associated with cytomegalovirus. In a later genetic analysis, a missense DCLRE1C variant was associated with V-gene and J-gene trimming of TCR beta chains, and the association was replicated in an independent cohort. A further reported finding was that TCR beta sequences accurately predicted the HLA-A and HLA-B alleles for most subjects in the first cohort. Linkage disequilibrium might explain the correlated functional status among segregating V segments, but an unknown experimental factor could not be excluded. In a later analysis, most CMV-associated TCR beta chains were found to appear HLA-restricted, with HLA associations seemingly driven largely by CMV exposure. In a later analysis, HLA-associated TCR beta chains showed more clonal expansion and lower generation probabilities than non-associated chains that were equally common. In a later analysis, the rate of TCR association differed among HLA loci, with DRB1 alleles having the most associated TCRs and HLA-C alleles having the fewest. A group of highly shared sequence variants was considered likely to be a technical artifact of the sequencing pipeline. The authors suggested that the approach could potentially be extended to other disease states and immunological phenotypes. A few of the identified cytomegalovirus-associated TCR beta chains were confirmed in vitro to be specific for cytomegalovirus antigens. While some public TCRs were present in many individuals, most TCR sequences turned up only very rarely across donors. Immune exposure information for the cohort was limited to CMV serostatus. In a later genetic analysis, fewer N-insertions in productive TCRs were reported among donors in an Asian-associated ancestry cluster than the 666-donor mean. Because some donors lacked HLA typing at each locus, the association tests relied only on the typed subset. This cohort had only TCR beta chains sequenced, and the lack of alpha or paired-chain data limited which features could be detected. An earlier analysis of around 500 of the donors showed that most TCR beta V segments appeared in productive rearrangements either about 87% or about 30% of the time, which broadly matched IMGT annotations. Some IMGT-functional V segments, including TRBV6-2 and TRBV6-3, could not be distinguished by the 87-base-pair reads and were therefore excluded. Sequencing depth was assumed to be roughly uniform across donors in the presence/absence analyses, though that assumption may not hold.

The cohort consisted of 600 to 750 healthy bone marrow donors. All cohort members were sampled while nominally healthy, although unrecorded immune exposures were likely present. The donor was CMV seropositive and belonged to the group of 250 to 300 seropositive cohort members. Each donor provided a peripheral blood sample, and peripheral blood mononuclear cells were used for TCR beta sequencing. The Qiagen DNeasy Blood Extraction Kit was used to extract genomic DNA from the blood cell samples. The CDR3 runs 15 amino acids, cysteine and phenylalanine included. Only the CDR3 DNA stays, 45 bases, in frame from base 1. V and J are truncated by 3 bases and 6 bases respectively, leaving an intervening sequence of 18 bases. CDR1 and CDR2, looked up from the germline V gene (reference sequence), are GTSNPN and SVGIG.

This TCR was sampled from a girl aged 2 to 10 in good health and CMV-seropositive. This chain joins TRBV30 to TRBJ2-1, and perhaps TRBD2 as D gene, on 5 matching bases. What was sequenced was PBMCs. In nucleotides, the sequence is TGTGCCTGGAGAGAAGGAGGAGGTATACGCAATGAGCAGTTCTTC. This translates into CAWREGGGIRNEQFF.